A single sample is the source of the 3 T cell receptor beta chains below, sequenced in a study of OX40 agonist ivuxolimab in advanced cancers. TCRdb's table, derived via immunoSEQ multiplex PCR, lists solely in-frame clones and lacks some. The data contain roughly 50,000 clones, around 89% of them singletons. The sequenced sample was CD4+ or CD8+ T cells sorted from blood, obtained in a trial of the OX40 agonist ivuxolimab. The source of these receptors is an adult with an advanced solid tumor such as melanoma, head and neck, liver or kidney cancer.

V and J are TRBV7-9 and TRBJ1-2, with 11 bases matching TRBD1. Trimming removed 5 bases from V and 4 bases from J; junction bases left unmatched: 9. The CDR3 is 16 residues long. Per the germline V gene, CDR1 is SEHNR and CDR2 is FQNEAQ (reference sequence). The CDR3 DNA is TGTGCCAGCAGCGCCCCCGGGACAGGGGGGATCTATGGCTACACCTTC. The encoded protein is CASSAPGTGGIYGYTF.

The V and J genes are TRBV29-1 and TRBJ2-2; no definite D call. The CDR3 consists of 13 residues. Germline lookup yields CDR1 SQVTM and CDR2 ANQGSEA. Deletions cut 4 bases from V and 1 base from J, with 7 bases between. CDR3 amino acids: CSVVSRNTGELFF. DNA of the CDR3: TGCAGCGTTGTGTCCAGGAACACCGGGGAGCTGTTTTTT.

CDR3 residues: CASSLTGTGNSPLHF. For the CDR3, the DNA is TGTGCCAGCAGTTTAACCGGGACAGGTAATTCACCCCTCCACTTT. The chain employs TRBV27 and TRBJ1-6, with 8 bases aligning to TRBD1. Unmatched junction bases numbered 3, after V lost 2 bases and J lost 6 bases. Germline V gives CDR1 MNHEY, CDR2 SMNVEV (reference sequence). The CDR3 spans 15 residues.